The rows below give T cell receptor beta chains drawn from one sample of a study of STAT3 mutations in large granular lymphocyte leukemia. Only in-frame clones appear in the TCRdb table, and some are missing; sequencing was by immunoSEQ multiplex PCR. The sample includes approximately 42,000 clones, about three quarters of them seen just once. The sequenced sample was PBMCs. These receptors originate from a human donor with T large granular lymphocyte leukemia. Some clones in this sample may be carry-over from other donors' samples. Both conserved end residues are part of each CDR3. The D gene is left open where the match is weak. Some rows mark clone size as missing; the rest say once, few, many or name a class of expanded clone.

cdr3_nt: TGCGCCAGCAGCTGGATAGCGGGGGATGAGACCCAGTACTTC
cdr3_aa: CASSWIAGDETQYF
clone_size: -
j_call: TRBJ2-5
v_call: TRBV5-1
d_call: TRBD2

cdr3_nt: TGTGCCAGCTCCCGACAGGGGGACTCTGGAAACACCATATATTTT
cdr3_aa: CASSRQGDSGNTIYF
clone_size: -
j_call: TRBJ1-3
v_call: TRBV6-5
d_call: TRBD1

cdr3_nt: TGTGCCAGCAGTGAATCGGCAACTAGCTCCTATAATTCACCCCTCCACTTT
cdr3_aa: CASSESATSSYNSPLHF
clone_size: -
j_call: TRBJ1-6
v_call: TRBV2
d_call: -

cdr3_nt: TGTGCCAGCAGTGTGCTTGGACAGTCCTACAATGAGCAGTTCTTC
cdr3_aa: CASSVLGQSYNEQFF
clone_size: -
j_call: TRBJ2-1
v_call: TRBV27
d_call: -

cdr3_nt: TGTGCCATCAGTGCCCGCGGACCCACAGATACGCAGTATTTT
cdr3_aa: CAISARGPTDTQYF
clone_size: -
j_call: TRBJ2-3
v_call: TRBV10-3
d_call: -

cdr3_nt: TGTGCCAGTAGTACCCAGGCCTTGAACACTGAAGCTTTCTTT
cdr3_aa: CASSTQALNTEAFF
clone_size: once
j_call: TRBJ1-1
v_call: TRBV19
d_call: -

cdr3_nt: TGCAGCGTTGCAAGCGGGGACTACAATGAGCAGTTCTTC
cdr3_aa: CSVASGDYNEQFF
clone_size: -
j_call: TRBJ2-1
v_call: TRBV29-1
d_call: TRBD2

cdr3_nt: TGTGCCAGCAGCCTACTGGCGCAAGAGACCCAGTACTTC
cdr3_aa: CASSLLAQETQYF
clone_size: -
j_call: TRBJ2-5
v_call: TRBV7-2
d_call: -

cdr3_nt: TGTGCCAGCACAGAAGGGACGATGAACACCGGGGAGCTGTTTTTT
cdr3_aa: CASTEGTMNTGELFF
clone_size: once
j_call: TRBJ2-2
v_call: TRBV28
d_call: -

cdr3_nt: TGTGCCAGCAGTAAAACAGACATGGCCTATGGCTACACCTTC
cdr3_aa: CASSKTDMAYGYTF
clone_size: -
j_call: TRBJ1-2
v_call: TRBV6-1
d_call: -

cdr3_nt: TGTGCCAGCAGTTCCGCGACAGGGAACGGCTACACCTTC
cdr3_aa: CASSSATGNGYTF
clone_size: once
j_call: TRBJ1-2
v_call: TRBV27
d_call: TRBD1

cdr3_nt: TGTGCCAGCAGCCAAGAAGTACTAGGTAGCTCCTACAATGAGCAGTTCTTC
cdr3_aa: CASSQEVLGSSYNEQFF
clone_size: once
j_call: TRBJ2-1
v_call: TRBV4-2
d_call: -

cdr3_nt: TGTGCCAGCAGCTTGTGGAGGGTAAAAGAGACCCAGTACTTC
cdr3_aa: CASSLWRVKETQYF
clone_size: once
j_call: TRBJ2-5
v_call: TRBV5-5
d_call: -

cdr3_nt: TGTGCCAGCAGTCCCAGGGCCCTTTTAATTGAAAAACTGTTTTTT
cdr3_aa: CASSPRALLIEKLFF
clone_size: -
j_call: TRBJ1-4
v_call: TRBV6-1
d_call: -

cdr3_nt: TGTGCCAGTAGTAAACAGGGGGCTGAGTGGGAAAAACTGTTTTTT
cdr3_aa: CASSKQGAEWEKLFF
clone_size: -
j_call: TRBJ1-4
v_call: TRBV19
d_call: TRBD1

cdr3_nt: TGTGCCAGCAGCTTGGGCACGTTAAAGTTCTTC
cdr3_aa: CASSLGTLKFF
clone_size: -
j_call: TRBJ2-1
v_call: TRBV11-2
d_call: -

cdr3_nt: TGTGCCAGCAGTTTAGCTCCACGGATCACTGAAGCTTTCTTT
cdr3_aa: CASSLAPRITEAFF
clone_size: -
j_call: TRBJ1-1
v_call: TRBV27
d_call: -